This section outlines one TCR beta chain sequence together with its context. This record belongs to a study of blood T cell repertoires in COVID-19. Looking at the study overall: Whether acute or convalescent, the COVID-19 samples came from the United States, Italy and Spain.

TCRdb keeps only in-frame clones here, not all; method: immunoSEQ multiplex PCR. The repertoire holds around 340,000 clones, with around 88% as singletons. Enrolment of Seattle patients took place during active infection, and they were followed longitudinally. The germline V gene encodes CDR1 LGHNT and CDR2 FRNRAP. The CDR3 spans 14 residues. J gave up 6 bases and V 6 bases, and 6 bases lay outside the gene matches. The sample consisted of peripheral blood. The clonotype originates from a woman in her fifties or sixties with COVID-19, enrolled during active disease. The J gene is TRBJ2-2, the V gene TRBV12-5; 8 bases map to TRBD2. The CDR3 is CASGGGDNPGELFF. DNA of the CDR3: TGTGCTAGTGGCGGGGGGGATAACCCCGGGGAGCTGTTTTTT. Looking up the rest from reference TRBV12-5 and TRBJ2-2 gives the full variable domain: DARVTQTPRHKVTEMGQEVTMRCQPILGHNTVFWYRQTMMQGLELLAYFRNRAPLDDSGMPKDRFSAEMPDATLATLKIQPSEPRDSAVYFCASGGGDNPGELFFGEGSRLTVL.